The T cell receptor (beta chain) described here comes from a study of shared clonotypes between healthy human individuals. Positively selected for CCR7, the CD45RO-negative cells used as naive CD8 cells excluded terminally differentiated effector memory CD45RA+ cells. Produced via immunoSEQ multiplex PCR; TCRdb's table is partial and in-frame only. The table shows about 2 million clones, with approximately 94% occurring only once. Germline CDR1 SNHLY, CDR2 FYNNEI. Trimming at V came to 6 bases and at J to 4 bases, leaving 7 bases not matched to a gene. The CDR3 sequence is 15 residues long. Material for sequencing was naive CD8+ T cells sorted from blood. The TCR was taken from a man aged 18 to 30 in good health. The chain couples TRBV2 to TRBJ2-5, with 11 bases that match TRBD2. In DNA form, the CDR3 reads TGTGCCAGCAGCGACCTGACTAGCGGGATAGAGACCCAGTACTTC. Translated, it gives CASSDLTSGIETQYF.